The clone carrying this T cell receptor beta chain was seen a handful of times. What it binds is unknown. These data belong to a study of beta chain features in type 1 diabetes. Post-sort purity exceeded 98% for all sorted populations. Isolated RNA was reverse transcribed in full, so expressed TCRB transcripts were sequenced. Sequencing used immunoSEQ multiplex PCR; TCRdb keeps in-frame clones, though not all of them. Of some 900,000 clones listed, 17% were seen once; the top ten hold 0.02% to 0.03%. Germline V gives CDR1 SNHLY, CDR2 FYNNEI. CDR3 length: 14 residues. V was shortened by 1 base and J by 7 bases, with 14 bases between the two germline ends. The study, taken as a whole, reports: Moderately but significantly shorter TCRB CDR3s were found in Type 1 diabetes patients in all four CD4+ subsets. The question of HLA type influencing TCRB rearrangement was one that remained unresolved here. cDNA-based reads could over-represent cells with high TCR expression.

Sequences were obtained from naive CD4+ T cells from blood. The source of this sequence is a woman under 30 in good health. The chain has TRBV2 and TRBJ2-7; possibly TRBD2 for D (6 bases). CDR3: CASSEVDGRGEQYF. In DNA form, the CDR3 reads TGTGCCAGCAGTGAAGTAGATGGACGGGGGGAGCAGTACTTC.